These T cell receptor beta chains were read from a single sample in a study of T cell responses to AZD1222 COVID-19 vaccine. Profiling relied on immunoSEQ multiplex PCR, and the TCRdb table lists in-frame clones only, not all of them. The sample includes roughly 86,000 clones, 80% to 90% of them seen just once. Sequences were derived from peripheral blood, sampled on day 0 of AZD1222 vaccination. The receptors come from an adult in good health. Each CDR3 is given with its conserved first and last residue. A D gene is named only where the DNA matches it firmly. Clone size is given for some rows only: seen once, a few or many times, or a class if the clone is expanded.

j_call d_call clone_size v_call cdr3_nt cdr3_aa
TRBJ2-7 NA NA TRBV2 TGTGCCAGCACCAGGGGGGCAGGGGAGTACGAGCAGTACTTC CASTRGAGEYEQYF
TRBJ2-7 TRBD1 NA TRBV11-2 TGTGCCAGCAGCCCGGGACAGGCAAGCTACGAGCAGTACTTC CASSPGQASYEQYF
TRBJ1-4 NA NA TRBV5-4 TGTGCCAGCAGCCGCCGCGGGGCTTCAACTAATGAAAAACTGTTTTTT CASSRRGASTNEKLFF
TRBJ1-1 TRBD1 NA TRBV11-3 TGTGCCAGCAGCTTAGACAGCCACAGGGGGCACTACACTGAAGCTTTCTTT CASSLDSHRGHYTEAFF
TRBJ1-3 NA NA TRBV28 TGTGCCAGCAGTTTGCCCTACGGTAGCTCTGGAAACACCATATATTTT CASSLPYGSSGNTIYF
TRBJ2-5 TRBD2 NA TRBV4-3 TGCGCCAGCAGCCGAACCCTAGCGGGAGAGGGAGAGACCCAGTACTTC CASSRTLAGEGETQYF
TRBJ1-1 NA NA TRBV7-3 TGTGCCAGCAGCTTCGAGCAAAACACTGAAGCTTTCTTT CASSFEQNTEAFF
TRBJ1-2 NA NA TRBV12-5 TGTGCTAGTGGTTCACCCCGGGTCCGAGACTATGGCTACACCTTC CASGSPRVRDYGYTF
TRBJ1-1 TRBD1 once TRBV4-3 TGCGCCAGCAGCCAAGCCTTTACAGGGGGGCAGTCGTATGTAGCTTTCTTT CASSQAFTGGQSYVAFF
TRBJ1-2 TRBD1 NA TRBV5-1 TGCGCCAGCAGTGAACCAGGGGGCAGCTATGGCTACACCTTC CASSEPGGSYGYTF
TRBJ2-7 NA few TRBV4-2 TGTGCCAGCAGCCAAGGTCTGAGCGGGTCCCACGAGCAGTACTTC CASSQGLSGSHEQYF
TRBJ2-1 NA NA TRBV21-1 TGTGCCAGCAGCAAAGTCTCACGGGACGTAAGATTAAGCTCCTACAATGAGCAGTTCTTC CASSKVSRDVRLSSYNEQFF
TRBJ2-7 NA NA TRBV5-1 TGCGCCAGCAGCACCGGACAGACCTACGAGCAGTACTTC CASSTGQTYEQYF
TRBJ2-3 NA NA TRBV2 TGTGCCAGCAGTCGCGGGTTAGATACGCAGTATTTT CASSRGLDTQYF
TRBJ1-4 NA NA TRBV6-5 TGTGCCAGCGCCTTAGGGCAAAATGAAAAACTGTTTTTT CASALGQNEKLFF
TRBJ1-2 NA NA TRBV28 TGTGCCAGCAGCCCTATAAGCGCTGCTAACTATGGCTACACCTTC CASSPISAANYGYTF
TRBJ1-3 NA NA TRBV11-2 TGTGCCAGCAGCTTAGATCGTGGAGACACCATATATTTT CASSLDRGDTIYF
TRBJ2-3 NA NA TRBV6-6 TGTGCCAGCAGGGGGGGGGCCTGGGTAGATACGCAGTATTTT CASRGGAWVDTQYF
TRBJ1-2 TRBD1 NA TRBV30 TGTGCCTGGAGGCAACGAAGGACAGGAAAAAACTATGGCTACACCTTC CAWRQRRTGKNYGYTF
TRBJ1-3 NA NA TRBV3-1/TRBV3-2 TGTGCCAGCAGATCAGACAGGAGGGGAAACACCATATATTTT CASRSDRRGNTIYF
TRBJ2-7 NA NA TRBV28 TGTGCCAGCAGTTCTACGGGACACGCCTACGAGCAGTACTTC CASSSTGHAYEQYF
TRBJ1-2 TRBD1 NA TRBV19 TGTGCCAGTAGTACTCGCCCCACTTGGGACAGCAACTATGGCTACACCTTC CASSTRPTWDSNYGYTF
TRBJ1-2 NA once TRBV19 TGTGCCAGTAGTCGGGACCGCAACTATGGCTACACCTTC CASSRDRNYGYTF
TRBJ2-1 TRBD2 NA TRBV5-4 TGTGCCAGCAGCACGATGCGGGAGGCTAATGGAGAGCAGTTCTTC CASSTMREANGEQFF
TRBJ2-3 TRBD2 NA TRBV9 TGTGCCAGCAGCGCCGTCACTAGCGGTGCGAGAGATACGCAGTATTTT CASSAVTSGARDTQYF
TRBJ1-5 NA NA TRBV11-2 TGTGCCAGCAGCCCCGGACAGAGTAGCAATCAGCCCCAGCATTTT CASSPGQSSNQPQHF
TRBJ1-5 NA NA TRBV7-2 TGTGCCAGCAGCTTAGTTGAGGGCCATCAGCCCCAGCATTTT CASSLVEGHQPQHF
TRBJ1-5 NA NA TRBV2 TGTGCCAGCAGTGGGCTGGCTCGAAATCAGCCCCAGCATTTT CASSGLARNQPQHF
TRBJ2-5 NA NA TRBV7-2 TGTGCCAGCAGCGCGGACCTTCTCCCCAGGGAGACCCAGTACTTC CASSADLLPRETQYF
TRBJ2-1 TRBD2 NA TRBV4-1 TGCGCCAGCAGCCAAGTAGCGGGAGGGCCGGGTGAGCAGTTCTTC CASSQVAGGPGEQFF
TRBJ1-1 TRBD1 once TRBV28 TGTGCCAGCAGCTCAGGGGGAACTGAAGCTTTCTTT CASSSGGTEAFF
TRBJ1-4 TRBD1 NA TRBV27 TGTGCCAGCAGTTCTCAGGGGGCGGGTAGTGAAAAACTGTTTTTT CASSSQGAGSEKLFF
TRBJ2-3 TRBD2 NA TRBV5-1 TGCGCCAGCAGCCGGGGACTAGCGGGAGATTGGACAGATACGCAGTATTTT CASSRGLAGDWTDTQYF